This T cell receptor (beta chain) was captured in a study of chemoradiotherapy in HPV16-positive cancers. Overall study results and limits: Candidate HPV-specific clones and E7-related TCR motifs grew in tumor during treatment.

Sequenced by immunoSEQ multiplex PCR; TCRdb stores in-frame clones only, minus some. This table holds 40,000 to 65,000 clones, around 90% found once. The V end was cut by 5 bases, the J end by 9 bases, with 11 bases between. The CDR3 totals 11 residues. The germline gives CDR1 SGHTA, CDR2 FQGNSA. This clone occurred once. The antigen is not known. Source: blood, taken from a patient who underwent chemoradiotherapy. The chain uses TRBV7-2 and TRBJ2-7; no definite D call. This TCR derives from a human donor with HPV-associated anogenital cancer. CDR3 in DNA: TGTGCCAGCAGCCCTAGGGTGGCGCAGTACTTC. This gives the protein CASSPRVAQYF.